The 25 T cell receptor beta chains reported below all come from one sample, sequenced in a study of PD-L1 blockade in urothelial cancer. Here immunoSEQ multiplex PCR was the method, and the copy in TCRdb shows in-frame clones only, minus some. The table shows over 100,000 clones, with roughly 90% occurring only once. Time point indicated: peripheral blood 6 weeks after treatment start. This material consisted of PBMCs, taken around atezolizumab (anti-PD-L1) treatment. The source is a man between 60 and 75 years old with urothelial cancer.

V gene TRBV30 combines with J gene TRBJ2-5, with 8 bases matching TRBD1. The CDR3 has 13 residues. Looked up from germline, CDR1 is GTSNPN and CDR2 is SVGIG (reference sequence). Germline trimming cut 8 bases from V and 3 bases from J; bases unmatched to any gene: 8. The CDR3 bases are TGTGCCCTGCGTACAGGGGGGAAAGAGACCCAGTACTTC. This translates into CALRTGGKETQYF.

CDR3 sequence reads: CASSRLGLAGAYEQYF. The DNA for the CDR3 is TGTGCCAGCAGCCGCCTGGGGCTAGCGGGGGCCTACGAGCAGTACTTC. The J gene is TRBJ2-7, the V gene TRBV21-1; the DNA was not used to check the table's D call, TRBD2. TRBV21-1 is an annotated pseudogene. CDR3 size: 16 residues.

This clone was observed a handful of times. This chain connects TRBV9 to TRBJ1-6; the D is unclear. The CDR3 has 15 amino acids. Germline V gives CDR1 SGDLS, CDR2 YYNGEE. V was shortened by 4 bases and J by 7 bases, with 15 bases between the two germline ends. CDR3 in amino acids: CASSPRETLNSPLHF. The CDR3 DNA is TGTGCCAGCAGCCCCCGGGAGACCTTAAATTCACCCCTCCACTTT.

This clone has only a few counts. The rearrangement uses TRBV7-2 and TRBJ1-1; possible D gene TRBD1, 5 bases. The V and J ends lost 5 bases and 1 base respectively, with 8 bases between them. The length of the CDR3 is 13 residues. Germline-derived CDR1 and CDR2 are SGHTA and FQGNSA. The CDR3 nucleotides read TGTGCCAGCAGCCCTGGACAGAACACTGAAGCTTTCTTT. This sequence encodes CASSPGQNTEAFF.

This sequence joins TRBV5-8 and TRBJ2-7; 8 bases map to TRBD1. This CDR3 region has 17 residues. With 4 bases clipped from V and 6 bases from J, the junction kept 18 bases outside the gene matches. Germline assignment: CDR1 SGHTS and CDR2 YDEGEE. CDR3: CASSVPSPGQAASEQYF. The CDR3, as DNA: TGTGCCAGCAGCGTCCCCTCCCCGGGACAGGCAGCGTCCGAGCAGTACTTC.

The rearrangement uses TRBV6-6 and TRBJ1-2; tentatively, D is TRBD1 (5 bases). The CDR3 spans 12 residues. The ends were cut back, 4 bases at V and 5 bases at J, with 8 bases in the middle. Germline values: CDR1 MNHNY, CDR2 SVGAGI (reference sequence). CDR3 bases: TGTGCCAGCAGTTCGGGGGATTATGGCTACACCTTC. Protein sequence: CASSSGDYGYTF.

The chain's CDR3 is CASSPELLYYEQYF. In DNA, the CDR3 is TGTGCCAGCTCCCCCGAGCTCCTCTACTACGAGCAGTACTTC. This sequence joins TRBV4-2 and TRBJ2-7; D unclear. This CDR3 has 14 amino acids. The V gene's germline CDR1 is LGHNA and CDR2 YNFKEQ. V dropped 8 bases and J dropped 3 bases, with 17 bases sitting between them.

The table lists this clone with a count of one. This chain links TRBV7-8 with TRBJ1-1, with D tentatively TRBD1 (5 bases). CDR1 and CDR2 from the germline V gene are SGHVS and FQNEAQ. Deletions cut 0 bases from V and 3 bases from J, with 8 bases between. There are 14 residues in the CDR3. The CDR3 nucleotides read TGTGCCAGCAGCTTAGCGGGGCAGGACACTGAAGCTTTCTTT. Its translation: CASSLAGQDTEAFF.

The rearrangement links TRBV4-3 to TRBJ2-7, with D possibly TRBD2 on 6 matching bases. Germline V gene sequence: CDR1 LGHNA, CDR2 YSLEER. The CDR3 extends over 17 amino acids. The V and J ends lost 4 bases and 0 bases respectively, with 19 bases between them. The CDR3 is CASSPGMGGHLSYEQYF. The CDR3 DNA reads as TGCGCCAGCAGCCCCGGAATGGGAGGCCACCTCTCCTACGAGCAGTACTTC.

A single count supports this clone. The V and J genes are TRBV2 and TRBJ2-5, with a tentative D call TRBD1 (5 bases). This CDR3 is 13 amino acids long. The germline V gene encodes CDR1 SNHLY and CDR2 FYNNEI. V was shortened by 5 bases and J by 0 bases, with 7 bases between the two germline ends. CDR3 sequence: CASSTGHQETQYF. The CDR3 DNA follows: TGTGCCAGCAGTACAGGTCACCAAGAGACCCAGTACTTC.

This clone appeared a single time. The chain recombines TRBV5-8 with TRBJ2-5; D might be TRBD1 (7 bases). V was clipped by 1 base and J by 3 bases, with 16 bases between them. The CDR3 extends over 16 amino acids. CDR1 is SGHTS and CDR2 is YDEGEE in the germline V gene. The CDR3: CASSLRPQGGEETQYF. The CDR3 coding sequence is TGTGCCAGCAGCTTGCGGCCCCAGGGGGGAGAAGAGACCCAGTACTTC. Looking up the rest from reference TRBV5-8 and TRBJ2-5 gives the full variable domain: EAGVTQSPTHLIKTRGQQATLRCSPISGHTSVYWYQQALGLGLQFLLWYDEGEERNRGNFPPRFSGRQFPNYSSELNVNALELEDSALYLCASSLRPQGGEETQYFGPGTRLLVL.

The V call is TRBV6-1, the J call TRBJ1-1; no reliable D call. The CDR3 is 13 amino acids. Trimming removed 7 bases from V and 2 bases from J, with 11 bases in between. In germline, CDR1 is MNHNS, CDR2 SASEGT. In DNA form, the CDR3 reads TGTGCCAGCACTCAGAAATTCAACACTGAAGCTTTCTTT. It specifies CASTQKFNTEAFF.

J is TRBJ1-2 and V is TRBV28; D unresolved. The germline V and J ends were trimmed by 2 bases and 3 bases, with 4 bases remaining between them. This CDR3 region has 12 residues. Germline-derived CDR1 and CDR2 are MDHEN and SYDVKM. The CDR3 region is CASSLRDYGYTF. The DNA for the CDR3 is TGTGCCAGCAGTTTACGCGACTATGGCTACACCTTC.

J is TRBJ2-7 and V is TRBV18, with TRBD1 matching over 9 bases. The length of the CDR3 is 14 residues. The germline CDR1 and CDR2 sequences are KGHSH and LQKENI. With V trimmed by 0 bases and J by 6 bases, 3 bases remained unmatched. This chain's CDR3 is CASSPPGQGGEQYF. In DNA, the CDR3 is TGTGCCAGCTCACCACCGGGACAGGGCGGCGAGCAGTACTTC.

V gene TRBV19 combines with J gene TRBJ1-5; 7 bases match TRBD1. The CDR3 contains 17 residues. V dropped 2 bases and J dropped 0; count of bases not matched to a gene: 7. The germline gives CDR1 LNHDA, CDR2 SQIVND (reference sequence). The CDR3 spells CASSITGDWVSNQPQHF. CDR3 DNA sequence: TGTGCCAGTAGTATAACAGGGGATTGGGTTAGCAATCAGCCCCAGCATTTT.

V and J are TRBV6-6 and TRBJ2-3; D is uncertain. This CDR3 spans 16 amino acids. V dropped 6 bases and J dropped 7 bases, with 23 bases sitting between them. CDR1 and CDR2 from the germline V gene are MNHNY and SVGAGI (reference sequence). CDR3 coding DNA: TGTGCCAGCAGCCCGCTTTTGACGACTTTAGTGAATACGCAGTATTTT. It translates to CASSPLLTTLVNTQYF.

This chain uses TRBV6-5 with TRBJ1-2; 8 nucleotides line up with TRBD1. Germline V CDR1 and CDR2: MNHEY, SVGAGI. The ends lost 2 bases at V and 7 bases at J; junction bases unmatched: 6. The CDR3 spans 14 residues. CDR3 nucleotides: TGTGCCAGCAGTTACGACAGGGGCATGGGTGGCTACACCTTC. Encoded protein: CASSYDRGMGGYTF.

This chain links TRBV28 with TRBJ1-2, with D perhaps TRBD1 (5 bases). The V end was cut by 8 bases, the J end by 8 bases, with 9 bases between. From germline, CDR1 is MDHEN and CDR2 SYDVKM. The CDR3 totals 10 residues. Written as DNA, the CDR3 is TGTGCCAGCGGACGGGGGGGCTACACCTTC. Translating gives CASGRGGYTF.

This sequence joins TRBV5-6 and TRBJ2-7; tentative D call: TRBD2 (5 bases). Deletions cut 2 bases from V and 0 bases from J, with 15 bases between. CDR3 length equals 16 residues. From germline, CDR1 is SGHDT and CDR2 YYEEEE. CDR3 protein: CASSFRPGSGSYEQYF. CDR3 DNA: TGTGCCAGCAGCTTCCGCCCGGGGTCCGGCTCCTACGAGCAGTACTTC.

This sequence joins TRBV7-2 and TRBJ2-3, with D perhaps TRBD1 (7 bases). The germline gives CDR1 SGHTA, CDR2 FQGNSA. The CDR3 contains 15 residues. The ends were cut back, 5 bases at V and 3 bases at J, with 15 bases in the middle. The CDR3 region has the DNA TGTGCCAGCAGCGGCGGGACAGTAATTACAGATACGCAGTATTTT. It encodes CASSGGTVITDTQYF.

The V call is TRBV7-9, the J call TRBJ2-7; no reliable D call. V shed 5 bases and J shed 2 bases, with 10 bases lying between them. Germline V gene data show CDR1 as SEHNR and CDR2 as FQNEAQ (reference sequence). CDR3 size: 13 residues. The CDR3 DNA follows: TGTGCCAGCAGCCCCCTTGGCCCCTACGAGCAGTACTTC. Protein product: CASSPLGPYEQYF.

The V call is TRBV28, the J call TRBJ2-1, with 15 bases matching TRBD2. The trim removed 6 bases at V and 10 bases at J, leaving 19 bases unmatched. CDR3 length: 19 residues. Germline values: CDR1 MDHEN, CDR2 SYDVKM. This CDR3 reads CASSAIEGLAGGNVGEQFF. In nucleotides, the CDR3 is TGTGCCAGCAGCGCAATTGAAGGACTAGCGGGAGGGAATGTTGGGGAGCAGTTCTTC.

The chain couples TRBV7-8 to TRBJ2-7; 14 bases fit TRBD2. V was pared by 4 bases and J by 7 bases, with 9 bases of the junction left unmatched. Germline CDR1 and CDR2: SGHVS and FQNEAQ. CDR3 length: 16 residues. CDR3 sequence: CASSSSWGLAGDEQYF. In nucleotides, the CDR3 is TGTGCCAGCAGCTCCTCGTGGGGACTAGCGGGAGATGAGCAGTACTTC.

This chain joins TRBV4-1 and TRBJ1-6, with D uncertain. Trimming took off 0 bases at V and 10 bases at J, with 13 bases between the two ends. This CDR3 spans 15 amino acids. Germline values: CDR1 MGHRA, CDR2 YSYEKL. CDR3 nucleotides: TGCGCCAGCAGCCAAGAAAACCCCTCGGGATCACCCCTCCACTTT. Residues: CASSQENPSGSPLHF.

This chain uses TRBV7-6 with TRBJ2-3, with 8 bases aligning to TRBD1. Trimming removed 6 bases from V and 3 bases from J; junction bases left unmatched: 17. The CDR3 runs to 18 residues. Germline V lookup: CDR1 SGHVS, CDR2 FNYEAQ. As DNA, the CDR3 is TGTGCCAGCAGTCACAACCGAGTAGGACAGGGCTTAACAGATACGCAGTATTTT. It encodes CASSHNRVGQGLTDTQYF. Supplemented by reference TRBV7-6 and TRBJ2-3, the full variable domain reads GAGVSQSPRYKVTKRGQDVALRCDPISGHVSLYWYRQALGQGPEFLTYFNYEAQQDKSGLPNDRFSAERPEGSISTLTIQRTEQRDSAMYRCASSHNRVGQGLTDTQYFGPGTRLTVL.